The next 13 T cell receptor beta chains were all read from a single sample in a study of T cell responses to AZD1222 COVID-19 vaccine (dated by TCRdb to the early 2020s). Libraries were made using the immunoSEQ multiplex PCR assay. TCRdb obtained this table from immuneACCESS and retained in-frame rearrangements with V and J assigned. These tables miss some clones; where compared with another copy, unresolved V genes account for less than half of the shortfall, and the remainder is unexplained. This sample's records show some 150,000 clones. The ten top clones hold 2% to 2.5% of the sample. The sample's time point label, decoded: baseline before first vaccination. Sequenced material: peripheral blood. The receptors here all came from an adult in good health.

This sequence joins TRBV5-5 and TRBJ1-4; D is unclear. V was shortened by 0 bases and J by 5 bases, with 11 bases between the two germline ends. In germline, CDR1 is SGHKS, CDR2 YYEKEE (reference sequence). CDR3 length: 15 residues. DNA for the CDR3: TGTGCCAGCAGCTTGGATGTTGGGAGGAATGAAAAACTGTTTTTT. This encodes CASSLDVGRNEKLFF.

The chain carries TRBV27 and TRBJ2-7; 10 positions match TRBD1. CDR1 and CDR2 from the germline V gene are MNHEY and SMNVEV (reference sequence). The CDR3 contains 14 residues. V shed 9 bases, J shed 3 bases, and the junction held 8 bases outside the gene matches. The CDR3 nucleotides are TGTGCCAGTGGCTTGGGGGACAGGGGCTACGAGCAGTACTTC. Amino acids: CASGLGDRGYEQYF.

The chain couples TRBV3-1 (or the pseudogene TRBV3-2) to TRBJ2-5; 7 bases agree with TRBD1. CDR3 size: 16 residues. J was trimmed by 6 bases and V by 0 bases; bases with no gene match: 10. The germline gives CDR1 LGHDT, CDR2 YNNKEL (reference sequence). CDR3 coding DNA: TGTGCCAGCAGCCAAGATGTCAGGGGGTACTGGCAGACCCAGTACTTC. Its protein is CASSQDVRGYWQTQYF.

The V call is TRBV9, the J call TRBJ1-1, with 8 positions matching TRBD1. The CDR3 is 15 amino acids. J gave up 6 bases and V 4 bases, and 11 bases lay outside the gene matches. CDR1 and CDR2 from the germline V gene are SGDLS and YYNGEE. For the CDR3, the DNA is TGTGCCAGCAGCCCGCGGGCAGGGGGCGCGGCTGAAGCTTTCTTT. Translation: CASSPRAGGAAEAFF.

J is TRBJ1-2 and V is TRBV6-1; possibly TRBD1 for D (5 bases). The germline gives CDR1 MNHNS, CDR2 SASEGT. This CDR3 spans 15 amino acids. V was trimmed by 2 bases and J by 7 bases, leaving 17 bases between them. The DNA of the CDR3 is TGTGCCAGCAGTGAATGTGGGGGGTCAGGGTGTGGCTACACCTTC. Protein sequence: CASSECGGSGCGYTF.

V is TRBV7-3 and J is TRBJ2-3, with a tentative D call TRBD1 (6 bases). Per germline, CDR1 SGHTA and CDR2 FQGTGA. Trimming stripped 3 bases from V and 2 bases from J, with 9 bases between. This CDR3 is built from 14 residues. Here the CDR3 reads CASSLDRYTDTQYF. DNA of the CDR3: TGTGCCAGCAGCTTGGACAGATACACAGATACGCAGTATTTT.

The V call is TRBV2, the J call TRBJ2-7; D uncertain. From germline, CDR1 is SNHLY and CDR2 FYNNEI. Trimming took 7 bases from V and 2 from J, leaving 18 bases between them. The CDR3 runs to 15 residues. The CDR3, as DNA: TGTGCCAGCACCCCGAAGCGAGAGCTGGCCTACGAGCAGTACTTC. Protein product: CASTPKRELAYEQYF.

The CDR3 DNA reads TGTGCCAGCTCACCAGGGTTACAGGAAGAAGCTTTCTTT. The encoded protein is CASSPGLQEEAFF. The chain combines TRBV18 with TRBJ1-1; D may be TRBD1 (5 bases). This CDR3 is 13 amino acids long. Trimming took 2 bases from V and 8 from J, leaving 12 bases between them. Germline V gene sequence: CDR1 KGHSH, CDR2 LQKENI.

This sequence joins TRBV30 and TRBJ1-2; 7 nucleotides match TRBD1. The germline V gene has CDR1 GTSNPN and CDR2 SVGIG (reference sequence). The CDR3 contains 15 residues. V dropped 0 bases and J dropped 1; count of bases not matched to a gene: 5. The CDR3 bases are TGTGCCTGGAGTGTTGACAGGGACGGTAACTATGGCTACACCTTC. Protein sequence: CAWSVDRDGNYGYTF.

J is TRBJ1-1 and V is TRBV7-6, with D unclear. This CDR3 has 14 residues. Trimming removed 0 bases at V and 1 base at J, with 6 bases between. The germline V gene has CDR1 SGHVS and CDR2 FNYEAQ. For the CDR3, the DNA is TGTGCCAGCAGCTTAGCGCGGGGGAACACTGAAGCTTTCTTT. Its protein product is CASSLARGNTEAFF. Based on the CDR3 plus reference TRBV7-6 and TRBJ1-1, the full variable domain is GAGVSQSPRYKVTKRGQDVALRCDPISGHVSLYWYRQALGQGPEFLTYFNYEAQQDKSGLPNDRFSAERPEGSISTLTIQRTEQRDSAMYRCASSLARGNTEAFFGQGTRLTVV.

The rearrangement joins TRBV5-6 to TRBJ2-3, with 11 bases lining up with TRBD1. The CDR3 has 16 residues. The V segment lost 4 bases and the J segment 3 bases; nucleotides outside the gene matches: 7. CDR1 and CDR2 from the germline V gene are SGHDT and YYEEEE. This chain's CDR3 is CASSLRTGGSTDTQYF. The CDR3 nucleotides are TGTGCCAGCAGCCTTAGGACAGGGGGCAGTACAGATACGCAGTATTTT.

This clone counts as medium-sized by frequency. The chain is built from TRBV28 and TRBJ1-2; D gene uncertain. The germline V gene encodes CDR1 MDHEN and CDR2 SYDVKM. The CDR3 runs 15 residues. Between the trimmed V and J ends, which lost 1 base and 7 bases, there was a span of 16 bases. The CDR3, as DNA: TGTGCCAGCAGTTTATCCCGAGGAATACTCGGTGGCTACACCTTC. This translates into CASSLSRGILGGYTF.

The V gene is TRBV5-5, the J gene TRBJ1-4; 9 nucleotides match TRBD1. With V trimmed by 0 bases and J by 5 bases, 11 bases remained unmatched. Germline V gene sequence: CDR1 SGHKS, CDR2 YYEKEE (reference sequence). The length of the CDR3 is 18 residues. Here the CDR3 DNA reads TGTGCCAGCAGCTTGGGGCCCCTAGGACAGGGGCGGAATGAAAAACTGTTTTTT. Translated, it gives CASSLGPLGQGRNEKLFF.